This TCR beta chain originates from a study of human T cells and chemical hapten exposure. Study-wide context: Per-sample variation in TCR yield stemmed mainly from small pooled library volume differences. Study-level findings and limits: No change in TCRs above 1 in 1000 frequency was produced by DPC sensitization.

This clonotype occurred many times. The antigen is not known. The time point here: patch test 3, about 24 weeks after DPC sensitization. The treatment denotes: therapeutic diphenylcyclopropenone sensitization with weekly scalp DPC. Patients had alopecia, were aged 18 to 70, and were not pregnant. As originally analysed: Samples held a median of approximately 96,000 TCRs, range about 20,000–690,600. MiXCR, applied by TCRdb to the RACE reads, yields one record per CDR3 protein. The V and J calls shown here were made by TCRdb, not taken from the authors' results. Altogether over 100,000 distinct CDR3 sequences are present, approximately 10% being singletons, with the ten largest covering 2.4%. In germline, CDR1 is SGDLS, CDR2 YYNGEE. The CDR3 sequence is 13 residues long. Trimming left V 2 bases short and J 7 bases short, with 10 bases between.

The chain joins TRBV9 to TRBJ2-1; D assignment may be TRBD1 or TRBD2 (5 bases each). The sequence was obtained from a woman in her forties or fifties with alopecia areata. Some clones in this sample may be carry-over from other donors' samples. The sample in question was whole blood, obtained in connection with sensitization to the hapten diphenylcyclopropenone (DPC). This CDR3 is CASSVGTINEQFF. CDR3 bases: TGTGCCAGCAGCGTTGGGACGATAAATGAGCAGTTCTTC.